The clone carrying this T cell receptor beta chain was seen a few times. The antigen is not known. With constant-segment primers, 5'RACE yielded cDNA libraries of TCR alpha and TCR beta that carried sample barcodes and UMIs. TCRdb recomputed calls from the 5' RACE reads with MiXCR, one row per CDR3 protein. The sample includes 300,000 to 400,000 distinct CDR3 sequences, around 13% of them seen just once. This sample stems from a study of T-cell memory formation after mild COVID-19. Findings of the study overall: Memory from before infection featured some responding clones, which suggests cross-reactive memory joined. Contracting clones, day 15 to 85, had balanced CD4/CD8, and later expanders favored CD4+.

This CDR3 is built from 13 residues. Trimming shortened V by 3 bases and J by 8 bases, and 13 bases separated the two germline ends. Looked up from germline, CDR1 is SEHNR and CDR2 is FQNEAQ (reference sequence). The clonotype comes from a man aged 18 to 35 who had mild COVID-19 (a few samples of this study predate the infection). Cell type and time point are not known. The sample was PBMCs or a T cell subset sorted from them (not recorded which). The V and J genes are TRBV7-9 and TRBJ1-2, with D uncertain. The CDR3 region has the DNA TGTGCCAGCAGCTTGAACGGTAGAAGGGGCTACACCTTC. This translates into CASSLNGRRGYTF.